This T cell receptor beta chain was profiled in a study of control samples from healthy donors and cancer patients. This clone occurred a few times. Clones were read by immunoSEQ multiplex PCR, and TCRdb kept only the in-frame ones, dropping some. The table has 80,000 to 100,000 clones, around 90% seen once. Germline lookup yields CDR1 MNHEY and CDR2 SMNVEV (reference sequence). The CDR3 is made up of 15 amino acids. Trimming pared 3 bases from V and 6 bases from J, leaving 17 bases between. The TCR originated in a human donor in good health. The donor label of this sample is uncertain. The chain couples TRBV27 to TRBJ1-1, with D possibly being TRBD1 (5 bases). Sequenced material: blood. The CDR3 sequence is CASSLDTSRLAEAFF. DNA of the CDR3: TGTGCCAGCAGTTTGGACACTTCCCGTTTAGCTGAAGCTTTCTTT.